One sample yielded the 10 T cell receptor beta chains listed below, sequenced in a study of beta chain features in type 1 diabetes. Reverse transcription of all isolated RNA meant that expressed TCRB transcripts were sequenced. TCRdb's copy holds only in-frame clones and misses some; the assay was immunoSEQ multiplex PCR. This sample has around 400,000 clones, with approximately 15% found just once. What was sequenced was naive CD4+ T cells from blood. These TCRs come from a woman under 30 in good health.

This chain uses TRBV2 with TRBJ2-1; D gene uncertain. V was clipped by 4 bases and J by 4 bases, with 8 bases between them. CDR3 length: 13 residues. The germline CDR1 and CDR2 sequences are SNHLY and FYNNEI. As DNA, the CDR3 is TGTGCCAGCAGTGTGGGCCTTTACAATGAGCAGTTCTTC. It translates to CASSVGLYNEQFF.

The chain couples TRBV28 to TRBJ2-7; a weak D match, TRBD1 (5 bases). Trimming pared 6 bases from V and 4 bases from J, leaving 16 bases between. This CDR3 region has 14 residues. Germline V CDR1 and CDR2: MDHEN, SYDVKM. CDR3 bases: TGTGCCAGCAGCCGCGACAGAGTAGTGTACGAGCAGTACTTC. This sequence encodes CASSRDRVVYEQYF.

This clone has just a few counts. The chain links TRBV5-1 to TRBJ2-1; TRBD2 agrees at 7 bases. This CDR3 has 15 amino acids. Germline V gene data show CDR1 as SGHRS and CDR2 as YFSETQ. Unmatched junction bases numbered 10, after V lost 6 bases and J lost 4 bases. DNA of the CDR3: TGCGCCAGCATGAGACCCGGGACTACTTACAATGAGCAGTTCTTC. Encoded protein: CASMRPGTTYNEQFF.

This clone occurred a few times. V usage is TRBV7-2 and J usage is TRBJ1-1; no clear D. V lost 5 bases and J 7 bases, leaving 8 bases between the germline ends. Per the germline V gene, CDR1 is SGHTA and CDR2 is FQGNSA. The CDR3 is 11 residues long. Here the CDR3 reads CASSRAYEAFF. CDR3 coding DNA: TGTGCCAGCAGCCGCGCATATGAAGCTTTCTTT.

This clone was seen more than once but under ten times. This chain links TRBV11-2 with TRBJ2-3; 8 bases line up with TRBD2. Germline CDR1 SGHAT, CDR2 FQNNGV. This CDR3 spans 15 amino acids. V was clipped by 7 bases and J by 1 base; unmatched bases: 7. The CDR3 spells CASITSGSRTDTQYF. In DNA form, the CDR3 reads TGTGCCAGCATCACCAGCGGGAGTCGCACAGATACGCAGTATTTT.

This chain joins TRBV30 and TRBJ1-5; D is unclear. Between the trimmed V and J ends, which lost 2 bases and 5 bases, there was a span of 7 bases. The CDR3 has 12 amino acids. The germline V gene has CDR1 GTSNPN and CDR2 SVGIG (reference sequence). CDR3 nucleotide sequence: TGTGCCTGGAGTTCATCAGATCAGCCCCAGCATTTT. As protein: CAWSSSDQPQHF.

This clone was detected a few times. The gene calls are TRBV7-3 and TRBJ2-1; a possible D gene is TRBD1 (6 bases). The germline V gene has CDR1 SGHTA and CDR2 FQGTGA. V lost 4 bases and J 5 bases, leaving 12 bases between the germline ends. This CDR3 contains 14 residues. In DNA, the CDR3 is TGTGCCAGCAGCTCCGGACAGCGAAACAATGAGCAGTTCTTC. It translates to CASSSGQRNNEQFF.

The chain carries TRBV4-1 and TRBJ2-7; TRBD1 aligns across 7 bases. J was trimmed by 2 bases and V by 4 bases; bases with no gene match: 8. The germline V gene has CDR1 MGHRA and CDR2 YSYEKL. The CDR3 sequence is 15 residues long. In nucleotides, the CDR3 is TGCGCCAGCAGCCGCGAAGGGGACAGCACCTACGAGCAGTACTTC. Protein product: CASSREGDSTYEQYF.

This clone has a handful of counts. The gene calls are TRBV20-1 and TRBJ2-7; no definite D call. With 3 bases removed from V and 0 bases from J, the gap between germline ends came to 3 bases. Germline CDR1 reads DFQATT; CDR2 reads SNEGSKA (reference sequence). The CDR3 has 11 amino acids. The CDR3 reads CSASNSYEQYF. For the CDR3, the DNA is TGCAGTGCTAGCAACTCCTACGAGCAGTACTTC.

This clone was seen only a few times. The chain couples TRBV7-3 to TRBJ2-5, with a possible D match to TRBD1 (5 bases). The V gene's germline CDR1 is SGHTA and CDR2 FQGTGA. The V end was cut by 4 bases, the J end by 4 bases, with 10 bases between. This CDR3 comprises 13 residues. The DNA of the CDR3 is TGTGCCAGCAGCTCAGGGTCAGGAGAGACCCAGTACTTC. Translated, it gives CASSSGSGETQYF.